What follows is one T cell receptor beta chain and its context. Its antigen specificity is not known. The record has no base qualities; no much larger clone is one base away. This record comes from a study of cytomegalovirus exposure and HLA in healthy donors (dated by TCRdb to about 2017). Notes on the research overall: In an earlier analysis of approximately 640 of the donors, about 260 Gb of sequence data and 117 million unique TCR beta sequences from 150 million to 200 million T cells were reported. Every discovery cohort repertoire had been produced on one sequencing platform. The aim of the study was to test whether cataloging public T cell receptors could identify signatures of past pathogen exposure. Because of strong linkage in the cohort, roughly 5 DR-DQ haplotypes were treated as single units for association and clustering. Both class I and class II loci were covered by HLA typing, at four-digit resolution. Typing coverage differed by locus: A, B, C, DRB1 and DQB1 were typed in roughly 620-640 donors, DQA1 in 500 to 550, DPA1 in roughly 590, and DPB1 in approximately 450. The later analysis used no new phenotypic data to find candidate immune exposures, relying instead on TCR beta sequences and their occurrence across donors. An early release that covered about 600 HLA-typed donors contained 300 to 350 gigabases of sequencing data and some 87 million unique TCR sequences. An earlier analysis of 500 to 650 of the donors applied high-throughput TCR beta sequencing to assess whether each TCR beta V gene segment acted as functional or pseudogenic. Donor age, sex, ethnicity and CMV serostatus were collected together with the repertoire data. To study patterns of TCR occurrence, a later analysis re-analyzed previously published TCR beta repertoires from 500 to 850 donors and added high-resolution HLA genotyping. A later genetic analysis used genome-wide SNP genotypes for about 65% of the roughly 670 donors, treating that subset as a discovery cohort. In addition to the first cohort of 500 to 850 subjects, a separate validation cohort of about 120 different subjects was used. Of the 350 to 450 genotyped donors, 65% to 90% fell in the genetic ancestry cluster associated with self-reported Caucasian donors. Across some 400 genotyped donors of the cohort, an average of approximately 200,000 unique TCR beta nucleotide sequences per donor were sequenced, and roughly 20% of those sequences were non-productive. The T cell repertoires of around 730 subjects were profiled by immunosequencing and related to cytomegalovirus serostatus. To predict cytomegalovirus infection status, the study brought together high-throughput TCR immunosequencing, statistical association of individual TCRs with disease status, and machine learning. Overall study results and their limits: In the study, 164 TCR beta chains were listed as associated with cytomegalovirus. The 87-base-pair reads could not distinguish some IMGT-functional V segments, including TRBV6-2 and TRBV6-3, so those segments were excluded. It was suggested by the authors that the approach could potentially be generalized to other disease states and immunological phenotypes. Sequencing depth was assumed to be roughly uniform across donors in the presence/absence analyses, though that assumption may not hold. A later analysis found that HLA-associated TCR beta chains were more clonally expanded and had lower generation probabilities than equally common non-associated chains. A group of highly shared sequence variants was considered likely to be a technical artifact of the sequencing pipeline. In both the original and validation cohorts, the classifier was reported to diagnose cytomegalovirus status with high specificity and sensitivity. Because HLA typing was unavailable for some donors at each locus, only the typed subset was used in association tests. An earlier analysis of some 560 of the donors showed that most TCR beta V segments appeared in productive rearrangements either about 87% or about 30% of the time, which broadly matched IMGT annotations. Specific HLA alleles were associated with about 17,000 TCR beta sequences at a false discovery rate of 0.05 in a later analysis. According to a later analysis, parvovirus B19, influenza, CMV and Epstein-Barr virus appeared linked to several top co-occurrence clusters. When HLA alleles, especially DR and DQ, strongly co-occurred, attributing TCR associations to individual alleles was difficult. Correlated functional status among segregating V segments might reflect linkage disequilibrium, but an unknown experimental factor could not be ruled out. In vitro tests confirmed that a few of the cytomegalovirus-associated TCR beta chains recognize cytomegalovirus antigens. In a later genetic analysis, a missense DCLRE1C variant was associated with V-gene and J-gene trimming of TCR beta chains, and the association was replicated in an independent cohort. A later genetic analysis reported fewer N-insertions in productive TCRs among donors in an Asian-associated ancestry cluster than the approximately 700-donor mean. The only immune exposure information available for the cohort was CMV serostatus. According to a later analysis, most CMV-associated TCR beta chains appeared to be HLA-restricted, and the HLA associations seemed to be driven largely by CMV exposure. Most TCR sequences were observed very rarely across donors, whereas some public TCRs were present in many individuals. A further reported finding was that TCR beta sequences accurately predicted the HLA-A and HLA-B alleles for most subjects in the first cohort. Over 15 rarely observed V segments, including chromosome 9 orphons, were excluded from the earlier analysis of some 590 of the donors because counts were too low. In a later analysis, TCR association rates were found to vary across HLA loci, with the most associated TCRs seen for DRB1 alleles and the fewest for HLA-C alleles. Only TCR beta chains were sequenced in this cohort, and the absence of alpha or paired-chain data limited detectable features.

The cohort consisted of hundreds of healthy bone marrow donors. At the time of sampling, every cohort member was nominally healthy, though immune exposures that went unrecorded were likely present. The donor was CMV seronegative and belonged to the group of roughly 330 seronegative cohort members. Each donor provided a peripheral blood sample, and peripheral blood mononuclear cells were used for TCR beta sequencing. Genomic DNA extraction from the blood cell samples was performed with the Qiagen DNeasy Blood Extraction Kit. Receptor amplification or capture employed the immunoSEQ multiplex PCR assay. For the multiplex PCR, a mixture combining 60 forward primers for TCR Vbeta segments and 13 reverse primers for TCR Jbeta segments was used. A multiplex PCR assay on genomic DNA amplified the CDR3 region of rearranged TCR beta genes. Amplified TCR beta libraries were sequenced as 87-base-pair reads on the Illumina HiSeq System. The original pipeline was this. A later analysis counted tens of millions of unique TCR beta chains across the 666 repertoires, and some 11 million of these chains were shared by at least two donors. Raw reads were error-corrected and collapsed into unique sequences with a nearest-neighbor algorithm that merged closely related sequences to remove PCR and sequencing errors. V, D and J gene segments were assigned by aligning CDR3 sequences to IMGT reference sequences. For a sequence to be retained, at least a six-nucleotide match to both a V gene segment and a J gene segment was required. Rearrangements were called productive when the CDR3 lacked stop codons and stayed in frame with V and J; all others were non-productive. Following IMGT convention, CDR3 was defined as the stretch from the second conserved V-encoded cysteine to the conserved J-encoded phenylalanine. In an earlier analysis of more than 550 of the donors, sequences lacking an unambiguous match to a single V gene segment were excluded. An earlier analysis of a few hundred of the donors called V segments functional above 56.7% productive rearrangements and segregating when the between-donor standard deviation exceeded 5%. A statistical classification framework was built for diagnosing cytomegalovirus status from the catalog of TCR beta chain sequences. A later analysis assigned V and J genes by comparing TCR nucleotide sequences with IMGT/GENE-DB human TR gene sequences. In a later analysis, CDR3 sequences and most-parsimonious VDJ recombination scenarios were assigned using the TCRdist pipeline. In a later analysis, every TCR beta chain was defined by the combination of its CDR3 amino acid sequence and its V-gene family, and reads without a unique V-gene family were dropped. As a way to deal with suspected cross-contamination and a sequencing artifact, a later analysis dropped 500 to 700 nucleotide sequences that were highly shared and had low generation probability. In a later analysis, a clonal expansion index for each public chain was calculated from normalized within-repertoire ranks of inferred template counts. A later analysis computed generation probabilities with a VDJ recombination model fitted to out-of-frame rearrangements, and checked the results against IGoR. In a later analysis, TCR-TCR, TCR-HLA and TCR-CMV co-occurrence was scored with hypergeometric tests, and a repertoire-size bias correction was applied to TCR pairs. A later analysis estimated false discovery rates by permuting HLA or CMV assignments 20 times. In a later analysis, co-occurring TCRs were grouped using DBSCAN, and TCRdist sequence similarity was added for clustering within HLA-allele-positive subsets. Repertoires with fewer than 30,000 or more than 120,000 public chains were left out of co-occurrence clustering, as were about 5 repertoires with anomalous nucleotide sharing. What TCRdb holds here is the immuneACCESS table cut down to in-frame rearrangements. Part of the clones is not present; checked against another copy, under half of the missing clones reflect an unresolved V gene, and the others are unexplained. V, J and clone size are taken as reported in that table, and D and trimming were inferred from the DNA itself. Within this sample are 150,000 or so clones, with 80% to 90% of them counted one time only. 1.9% of the sample is in the top ten clones.

CDR1 SGHDN and CDR2 FVKESK are derived from the germline V gene. V is clipped by 1 base and J by 0 bases, and the sequence between their germline boundaries is 7 bases long. CDR3 length: 15 amino acids, cysteine to phenylalanine. Only CDR3 DNA remains: 45 bases, in frame from the first base. The TCR comes from a man aged 18 to 30 in good health and CMV-seronegative. The sequenced sample consisted of PBMCs. The V and J genes are TRBV14 and TRBJ2-1; the D gene is perhaps TRBD2, on 6 matching bases. The CDR3 sequence is CASSQVSGSYNEQFF. Read as DNA, the sequence is TGTGCCAGCAGCCAAGTTAGCGGCTCCTACAATGAGCAGTTCTTC.